This T cell receptor beta chain is from a study of CD8+CD57+ T cells in acquired aplastic anemia. Study background: Sorted CD4+ and CD8+ cells yielded approximately 3.4 ug of DNA on average. Study-wide results and caveats: Patient and control CD8+ Simpson's diversity was not significantly different. Patients and controls shared twenty-nine CD8+ CDR3 sequences.

TCR beta VDJ combinations and CDR3 sequences were profiled from genomic DNA. TCRdb processed the reads anew with MiXCR; each CDR3 protein has one entry. The sample comprises around 180,000 distinct CDR3 sequences, around 50% of which are singletons, and 10% to 15% rests with the top ten. CDR3 length equals 13 residues. In germline, CDR1 is SGHDN, CDR2 FVKESK. V was shortened by 1 base and J by 4 bases, with 7 bases between the two germline ends. Notes on this clonotype: The antigen is undetermined.

Patients who underwent sequencing had shown CD8+CD57+ cell expansion by flow cytometry. Every patient was diagnosed with severe acquired aplastic anemia. The receptor comes from a human donor with aplastic anemia. Sequences were obtained from sorted CD4+, CD8+, or CD8+CD57+ T cells (not recorded which) from PBMCs. The V gene is TRBV14, the J gene TRBJ1-1; no firm D call. Here the CDR3 reads CASSQVKGTEAFF. CDR3 nucleotides: TGTGCCAGCAGCCAAGTAAAGGGCACTGAAGCTTTCTTT.